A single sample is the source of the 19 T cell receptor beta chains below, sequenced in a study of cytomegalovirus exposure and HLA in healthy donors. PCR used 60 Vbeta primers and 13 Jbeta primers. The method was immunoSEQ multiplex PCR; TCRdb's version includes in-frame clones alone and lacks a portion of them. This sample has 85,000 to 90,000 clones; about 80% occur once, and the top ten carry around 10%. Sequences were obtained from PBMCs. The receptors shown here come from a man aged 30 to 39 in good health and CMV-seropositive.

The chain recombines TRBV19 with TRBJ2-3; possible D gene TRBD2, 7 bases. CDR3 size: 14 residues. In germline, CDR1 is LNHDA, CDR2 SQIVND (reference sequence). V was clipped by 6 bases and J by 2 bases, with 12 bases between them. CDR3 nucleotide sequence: TGTGCCAGTAGGGGAGGGGGGGACACAGATACGCAGTATTTT. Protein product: CASRGGGDTDTQYF.

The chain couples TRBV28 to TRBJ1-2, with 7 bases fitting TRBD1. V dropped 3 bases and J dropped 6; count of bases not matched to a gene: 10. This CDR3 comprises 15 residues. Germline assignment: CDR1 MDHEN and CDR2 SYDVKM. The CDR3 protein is CASSFAGGRVDGYTF. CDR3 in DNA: TGTGCCAGCAGTTTTGCAGGGGGGAGAGTTGATGGCTACACCTTC.

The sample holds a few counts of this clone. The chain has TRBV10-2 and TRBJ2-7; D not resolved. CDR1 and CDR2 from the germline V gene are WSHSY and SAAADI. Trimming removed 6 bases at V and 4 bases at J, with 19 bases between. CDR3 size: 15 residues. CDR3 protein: CASSQPPRQIYEQYF. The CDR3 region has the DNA TGCGCCAGCAGCCAACCCCCGCGGCAAATATACGAGCAGTACTTC.

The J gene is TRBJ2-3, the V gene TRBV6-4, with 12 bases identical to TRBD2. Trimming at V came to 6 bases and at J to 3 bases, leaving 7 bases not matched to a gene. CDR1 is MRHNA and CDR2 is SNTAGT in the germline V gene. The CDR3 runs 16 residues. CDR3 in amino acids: CASSVETSGGTDTQYF. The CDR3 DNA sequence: TGTGCCAGCAGCGTAGAGACTAGCGGGGGAACAGATACGCAGTATTTT.

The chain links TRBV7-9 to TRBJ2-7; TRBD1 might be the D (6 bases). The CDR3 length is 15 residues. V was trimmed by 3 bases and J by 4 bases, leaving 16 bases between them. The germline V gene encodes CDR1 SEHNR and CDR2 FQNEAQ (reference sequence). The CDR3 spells CASSFPQGTQYEQYF. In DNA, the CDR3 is TGTGCCAGCAGCTTCCCCCAGGGGACCCAATACGAGCAGTACTTC.

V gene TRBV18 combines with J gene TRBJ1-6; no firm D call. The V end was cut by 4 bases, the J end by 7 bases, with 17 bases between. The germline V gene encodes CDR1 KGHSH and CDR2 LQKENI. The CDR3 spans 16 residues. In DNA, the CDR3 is TGTGCCAGCTCACGAAAACCCGGCCTGGGCAATTCACCCCTCCACTTT. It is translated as CASSRKPGLGNSPLHF.

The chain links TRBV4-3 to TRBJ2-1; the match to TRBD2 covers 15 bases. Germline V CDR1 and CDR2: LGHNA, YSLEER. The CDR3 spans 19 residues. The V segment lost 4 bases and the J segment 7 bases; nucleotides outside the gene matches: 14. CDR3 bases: TGCGCCAGCAGCCCCTCCGCATCGGGACTAGCGGGGGGCGTTAATGAGCAGTTCTTC. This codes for CASSPSASGLAGGVNEQFF.

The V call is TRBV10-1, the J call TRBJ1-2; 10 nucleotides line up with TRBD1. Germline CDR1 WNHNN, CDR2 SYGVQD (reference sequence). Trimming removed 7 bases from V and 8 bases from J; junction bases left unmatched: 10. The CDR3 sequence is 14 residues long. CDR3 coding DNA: TGCGCCAGCAAGGTCGGGACAGGGGATAGGGGCTACACCTTC. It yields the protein CASKVGTGDRGYTF.

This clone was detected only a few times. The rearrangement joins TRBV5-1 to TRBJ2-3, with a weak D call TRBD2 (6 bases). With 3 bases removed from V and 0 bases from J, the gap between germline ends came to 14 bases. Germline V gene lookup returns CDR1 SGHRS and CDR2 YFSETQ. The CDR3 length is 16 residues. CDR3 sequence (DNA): TGCGCCAGCAGCTCGGAAGGAGGGCTAAGCACAGATACGCAGTATTTT. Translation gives CASSSEGGLSTDTQYF.

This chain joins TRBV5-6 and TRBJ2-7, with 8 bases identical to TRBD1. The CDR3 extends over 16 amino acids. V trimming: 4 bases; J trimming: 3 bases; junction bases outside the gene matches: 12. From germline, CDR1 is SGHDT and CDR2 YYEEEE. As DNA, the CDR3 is TGTGCCAGCAGCAGCTTCCGGACAGGGAATTACTACGAGCAGTACTTC. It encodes CASSSFRTGNYYEQYF. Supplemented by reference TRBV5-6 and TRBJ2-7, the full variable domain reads DAGVTQSPTHLIKTRGQQVTLRCSPKSGHDTVSWYQQALGQGPQFIFQYYEEEERQRGNFPDRFSGHQFPNYSSELNVNALLLGDSALYLCASSSFRTGNYYEQYFGPGTRLTVT.

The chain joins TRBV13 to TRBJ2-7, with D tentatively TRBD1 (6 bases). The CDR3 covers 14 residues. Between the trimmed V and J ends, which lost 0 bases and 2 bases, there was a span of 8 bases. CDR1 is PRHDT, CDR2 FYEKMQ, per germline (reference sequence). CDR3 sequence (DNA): TGTGCCAGCAGCTTAGGGACAGGAACCTACGAGCAGTACTTC. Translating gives CASSLGTGTYEQYF.

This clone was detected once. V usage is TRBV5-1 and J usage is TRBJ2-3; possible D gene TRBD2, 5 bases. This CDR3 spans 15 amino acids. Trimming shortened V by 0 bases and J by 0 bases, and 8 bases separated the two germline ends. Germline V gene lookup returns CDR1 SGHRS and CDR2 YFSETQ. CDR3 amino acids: CASSLGGSSTDTQYF. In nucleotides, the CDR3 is TGCGCCAGCAGCTTGGGAGGGAGCAGCACAGATACGCAGTATTTT.

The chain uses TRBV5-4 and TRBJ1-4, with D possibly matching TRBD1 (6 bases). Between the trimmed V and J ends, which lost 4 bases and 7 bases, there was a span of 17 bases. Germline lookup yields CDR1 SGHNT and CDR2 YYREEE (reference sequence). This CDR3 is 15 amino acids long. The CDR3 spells CASSPTGSGGEKLFF. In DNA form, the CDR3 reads TGTGCCAGCAGCCCTACAGGGTCGGGCGGTGAAAAACTGTTTTTT.

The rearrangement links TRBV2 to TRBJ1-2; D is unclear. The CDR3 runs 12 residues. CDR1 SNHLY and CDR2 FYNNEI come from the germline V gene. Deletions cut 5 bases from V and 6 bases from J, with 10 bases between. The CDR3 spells CASSSSLHGYTF. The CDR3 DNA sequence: TGTGCCAGCAGTTCCAGTCTTCATGGCTACACCTTC.

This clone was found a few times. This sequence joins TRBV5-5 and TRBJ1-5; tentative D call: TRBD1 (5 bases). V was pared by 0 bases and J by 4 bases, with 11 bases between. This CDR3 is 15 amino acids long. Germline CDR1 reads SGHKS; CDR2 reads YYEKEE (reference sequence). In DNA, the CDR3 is TGTGCCAGCAGCTTGGTCCCACAGGCAAATCAGCCCCAGCATTTT. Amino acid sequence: CASSLVPQANQPQHF.

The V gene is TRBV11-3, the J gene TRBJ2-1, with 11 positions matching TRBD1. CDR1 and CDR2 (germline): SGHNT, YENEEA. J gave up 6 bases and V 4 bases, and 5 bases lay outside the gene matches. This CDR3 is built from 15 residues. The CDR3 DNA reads TGTGCCAGCAGCTCCGGGACAGGGGGTCCCAATGAGCAGTTCTTC. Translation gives CASSSGTGGPNEQFF. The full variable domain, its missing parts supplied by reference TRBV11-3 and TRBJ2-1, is EAGVVQSPRYKIIEKKQPVAFWCNPISGHNTLYWYLQNLGQGPELLIRYENEEAVDDSQLPKDRFSAERLKGVDSTLKIQPAELGDSAVYLCASSSGTGGPNEQFFGPGTRLTVL.

The CDR3 nucleotides are TGTGCCAGCAGTGAAAGGTATGGGCCAGGAAATAGCAATCAGCCCCAGCATTTT. It yields the protein CASSERYGPGNSNQPQHF. The chain joins TRBV2 to TRBJ1-5, with unresolved D. CDR3 size: 18 residues. Between the trimmed V and J ends, which lost 2 bases and 0 bases, there was a span of 17 bases. Germline V gene data show CDR1 as SNHLY and CDR2 as FYNNEI. Full variable domain (outside the CDR3, taken from reference TRBV2 and TRBJ1-5): EPEVTQTPSHQVTQMGQEVILRCVPISNHLYFYWYRQILGQKVEFLVSFYNNEISEKSEIFDDQFSVERPDGSNFTLKIRSTKLEDSAMYFCASSERYGPGNSNQPQHFGDGTRLSIL.

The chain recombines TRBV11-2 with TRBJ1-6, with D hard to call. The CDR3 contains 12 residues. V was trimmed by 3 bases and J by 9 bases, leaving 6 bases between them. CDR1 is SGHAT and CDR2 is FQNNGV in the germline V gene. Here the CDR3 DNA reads TGTGCCAGCAGCTTGAGTAGTTCACCCCTCCACTTT. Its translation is CASSLSSSPLHF. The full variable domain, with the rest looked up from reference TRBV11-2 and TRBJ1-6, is EAGVAQSPRYKIIEKRQSVAFWCNPISGHATLYWYQQILGQGPKLLIQFQNNGVVDDSQLPKDRFSAERLKGVDSTLKIQPAKLEDSAVYLCASSLSSSPLHFGNGTRLTVT.

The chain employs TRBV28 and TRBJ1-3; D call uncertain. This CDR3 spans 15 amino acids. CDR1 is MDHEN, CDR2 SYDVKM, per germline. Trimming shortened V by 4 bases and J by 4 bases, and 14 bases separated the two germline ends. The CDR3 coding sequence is TGTGCCAGCAGTTCCCCTCCGAGGTCAGGAAACACCATATATTTT. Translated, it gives CASSSPPRSGNTIYF.